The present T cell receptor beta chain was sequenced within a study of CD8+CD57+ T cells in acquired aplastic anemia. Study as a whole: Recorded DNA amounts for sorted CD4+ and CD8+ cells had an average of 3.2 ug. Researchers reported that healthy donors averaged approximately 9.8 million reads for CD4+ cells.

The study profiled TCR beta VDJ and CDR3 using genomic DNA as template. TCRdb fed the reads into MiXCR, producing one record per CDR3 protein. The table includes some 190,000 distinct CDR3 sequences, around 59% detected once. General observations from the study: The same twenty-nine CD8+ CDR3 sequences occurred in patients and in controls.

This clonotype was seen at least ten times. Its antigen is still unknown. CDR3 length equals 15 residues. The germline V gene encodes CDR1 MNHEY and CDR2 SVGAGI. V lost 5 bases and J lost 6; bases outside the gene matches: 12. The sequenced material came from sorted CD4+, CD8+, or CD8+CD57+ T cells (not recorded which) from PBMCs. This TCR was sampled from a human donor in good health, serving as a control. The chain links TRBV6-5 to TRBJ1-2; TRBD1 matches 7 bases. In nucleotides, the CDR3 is TGTGCCAGCAGTAAAGGGACAGCCTTATGGGATGGCTACACCTTC. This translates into CASSKGTALWDGYTF.